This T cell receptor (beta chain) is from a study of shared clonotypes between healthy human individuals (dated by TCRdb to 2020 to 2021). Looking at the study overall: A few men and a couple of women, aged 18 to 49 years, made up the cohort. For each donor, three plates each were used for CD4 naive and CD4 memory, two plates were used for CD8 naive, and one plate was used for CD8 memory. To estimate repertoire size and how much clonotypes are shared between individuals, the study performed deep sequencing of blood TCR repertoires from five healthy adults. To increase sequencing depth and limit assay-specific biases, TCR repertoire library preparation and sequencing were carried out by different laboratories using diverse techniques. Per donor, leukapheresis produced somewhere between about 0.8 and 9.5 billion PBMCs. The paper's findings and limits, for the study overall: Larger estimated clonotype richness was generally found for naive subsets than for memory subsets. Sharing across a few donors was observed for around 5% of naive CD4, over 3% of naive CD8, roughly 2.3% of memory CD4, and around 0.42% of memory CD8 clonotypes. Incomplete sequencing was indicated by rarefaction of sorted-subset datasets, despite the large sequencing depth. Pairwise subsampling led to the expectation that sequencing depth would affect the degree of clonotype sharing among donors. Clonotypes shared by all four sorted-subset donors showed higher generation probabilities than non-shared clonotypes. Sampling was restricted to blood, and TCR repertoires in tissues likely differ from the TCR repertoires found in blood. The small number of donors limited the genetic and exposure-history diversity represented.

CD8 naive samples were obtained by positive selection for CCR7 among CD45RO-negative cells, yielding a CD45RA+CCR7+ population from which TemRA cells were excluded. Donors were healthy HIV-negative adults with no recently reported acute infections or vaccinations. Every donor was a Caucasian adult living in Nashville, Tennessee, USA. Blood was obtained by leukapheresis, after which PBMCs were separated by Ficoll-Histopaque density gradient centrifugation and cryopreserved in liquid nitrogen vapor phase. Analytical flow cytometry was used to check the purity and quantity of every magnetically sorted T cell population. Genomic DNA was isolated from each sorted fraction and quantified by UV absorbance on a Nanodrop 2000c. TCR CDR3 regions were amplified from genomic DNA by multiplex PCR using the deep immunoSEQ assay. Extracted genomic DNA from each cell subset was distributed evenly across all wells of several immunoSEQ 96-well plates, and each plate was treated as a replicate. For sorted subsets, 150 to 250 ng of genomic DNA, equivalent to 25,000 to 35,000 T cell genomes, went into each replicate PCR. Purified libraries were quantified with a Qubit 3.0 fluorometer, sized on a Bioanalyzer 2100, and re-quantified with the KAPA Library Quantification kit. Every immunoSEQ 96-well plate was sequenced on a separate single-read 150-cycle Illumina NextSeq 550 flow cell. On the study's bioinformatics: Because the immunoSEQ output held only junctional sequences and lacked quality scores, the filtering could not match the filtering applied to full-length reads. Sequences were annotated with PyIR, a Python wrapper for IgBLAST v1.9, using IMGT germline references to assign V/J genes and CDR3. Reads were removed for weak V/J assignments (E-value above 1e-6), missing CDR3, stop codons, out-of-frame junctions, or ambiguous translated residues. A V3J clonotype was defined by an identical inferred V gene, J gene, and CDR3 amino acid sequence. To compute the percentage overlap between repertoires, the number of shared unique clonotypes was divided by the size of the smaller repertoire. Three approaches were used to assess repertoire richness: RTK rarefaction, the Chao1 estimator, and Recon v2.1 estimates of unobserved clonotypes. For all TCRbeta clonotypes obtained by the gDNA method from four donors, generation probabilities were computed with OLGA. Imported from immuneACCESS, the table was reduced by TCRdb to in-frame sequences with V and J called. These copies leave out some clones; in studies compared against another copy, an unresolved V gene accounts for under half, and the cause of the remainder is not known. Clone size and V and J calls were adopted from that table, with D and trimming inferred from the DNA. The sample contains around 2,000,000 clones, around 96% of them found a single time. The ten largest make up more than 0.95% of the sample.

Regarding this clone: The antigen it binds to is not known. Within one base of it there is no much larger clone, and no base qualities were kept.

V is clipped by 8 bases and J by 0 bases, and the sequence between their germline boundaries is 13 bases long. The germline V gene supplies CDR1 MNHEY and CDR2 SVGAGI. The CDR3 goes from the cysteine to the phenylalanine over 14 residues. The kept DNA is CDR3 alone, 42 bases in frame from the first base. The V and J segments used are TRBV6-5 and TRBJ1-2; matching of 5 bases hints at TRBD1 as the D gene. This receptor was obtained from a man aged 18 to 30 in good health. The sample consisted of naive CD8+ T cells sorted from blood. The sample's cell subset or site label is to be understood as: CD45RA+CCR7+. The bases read TGTGCCAGCTCGCCGACAGCAGCTAACTATGGCTACACCTTC. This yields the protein CASSPTAANYGYTF.